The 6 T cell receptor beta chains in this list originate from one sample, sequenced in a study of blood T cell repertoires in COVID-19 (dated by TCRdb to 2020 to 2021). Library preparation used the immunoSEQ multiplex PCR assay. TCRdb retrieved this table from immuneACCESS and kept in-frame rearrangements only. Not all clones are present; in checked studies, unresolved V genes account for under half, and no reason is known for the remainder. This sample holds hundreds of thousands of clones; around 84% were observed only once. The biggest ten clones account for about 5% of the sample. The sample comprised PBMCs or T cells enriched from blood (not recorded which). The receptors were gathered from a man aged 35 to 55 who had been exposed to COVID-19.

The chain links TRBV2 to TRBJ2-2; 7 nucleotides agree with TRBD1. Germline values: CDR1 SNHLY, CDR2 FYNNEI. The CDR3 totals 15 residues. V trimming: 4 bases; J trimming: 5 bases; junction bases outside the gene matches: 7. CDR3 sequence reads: CASSGGQATTGELFF. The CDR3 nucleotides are TGTGCCAGCAGTGGAGGACAGGCTACGACCGGGGAGCTGTTTTTT.

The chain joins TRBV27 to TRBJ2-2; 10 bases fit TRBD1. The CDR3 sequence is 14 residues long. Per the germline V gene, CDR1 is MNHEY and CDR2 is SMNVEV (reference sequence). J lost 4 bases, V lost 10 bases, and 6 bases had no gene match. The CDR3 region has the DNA TGTGCCACCCGACAGGGGGCGGGCACCGGGGAGCTGTTTTTT. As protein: CATRQGAGTGELFF.

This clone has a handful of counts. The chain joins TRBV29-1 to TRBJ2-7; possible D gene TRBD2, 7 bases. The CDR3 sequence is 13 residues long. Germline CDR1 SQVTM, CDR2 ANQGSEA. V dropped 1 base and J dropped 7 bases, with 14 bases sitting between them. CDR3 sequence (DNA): TGCAGCGTTGAAGTTGGGGGGGCGCGAGAGCAGTACTTC. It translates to CSVEVGGAREQYF.

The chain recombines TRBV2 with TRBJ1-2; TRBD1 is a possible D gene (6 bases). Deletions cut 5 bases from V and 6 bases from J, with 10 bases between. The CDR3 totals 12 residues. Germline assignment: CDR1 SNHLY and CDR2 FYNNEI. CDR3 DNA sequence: TGTGCCAGCAGTAGACAGGCTGATGGCTACACCTTC. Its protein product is CASSRQADGYTF. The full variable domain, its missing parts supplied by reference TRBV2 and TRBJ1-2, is EPEVTQTPSHQVTQMGQEVILRCVPISNHLYFYWYRQILGQKVEFLVSFYNNEISEKSEIFDDQFSVERPDGSNFTLKIRSTKLEDSAMYFCASSRQADGYTFGSGTRLTVV.

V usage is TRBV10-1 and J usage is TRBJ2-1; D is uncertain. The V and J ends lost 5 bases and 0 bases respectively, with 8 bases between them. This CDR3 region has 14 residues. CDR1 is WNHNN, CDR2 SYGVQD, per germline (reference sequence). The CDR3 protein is CASSSHFSYNEQFF. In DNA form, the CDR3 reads TGCGCCAGCAGTAGCCATTTCTCCTACAATGAGCAGTTCTTC.

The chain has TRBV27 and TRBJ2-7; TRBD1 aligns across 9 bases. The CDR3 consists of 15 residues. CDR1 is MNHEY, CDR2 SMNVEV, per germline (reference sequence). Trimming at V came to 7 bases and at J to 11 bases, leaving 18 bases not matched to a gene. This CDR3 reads CASKMGQGILREEYF. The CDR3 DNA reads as TGTGCCAGCAAGATGGGACAGGGTATACTACGAGAGGAGTACTTC.